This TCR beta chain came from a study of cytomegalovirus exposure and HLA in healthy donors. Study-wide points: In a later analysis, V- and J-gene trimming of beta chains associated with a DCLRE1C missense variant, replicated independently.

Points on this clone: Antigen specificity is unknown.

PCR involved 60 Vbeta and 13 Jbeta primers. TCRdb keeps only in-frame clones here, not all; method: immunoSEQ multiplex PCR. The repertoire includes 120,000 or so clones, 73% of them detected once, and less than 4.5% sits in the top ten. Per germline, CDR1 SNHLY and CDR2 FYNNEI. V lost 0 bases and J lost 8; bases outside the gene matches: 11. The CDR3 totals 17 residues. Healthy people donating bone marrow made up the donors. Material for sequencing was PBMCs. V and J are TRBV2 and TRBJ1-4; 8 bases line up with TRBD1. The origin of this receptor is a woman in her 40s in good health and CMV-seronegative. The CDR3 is CASSEARQGASYEKLFF. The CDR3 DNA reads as TGTGCCAGCAGTGAAGCGCGTCAGGGGGCATCCTACGAAAAACTGTTTTTT.